This T cell receptor beta chain stems from a study of vaccination and CD4 T cells after COVID-19. Turning to the study itself: The cells were exposed to overlapping spike peptides originating from SARS-CoV-2, HCoV-NL63, HCoV-OC43 and HCoV-229E for stimulation. A CEFX pool, an HIV-1 Nef pool, or else no peptide went into the control cultures. Study-wide results and caveats: Only post-vaccination samples contained a median roughly 90% of the reactive clones in convalescent patients.

Researchers used the Oncomine TCR Beta short-read assay to sequence DNA from cultured CD4+ T cells. Investigators obtained genomic DNA by extraction from cultured CD4+ T cells. TCRdb fed the PCR reads into MiXCR, producing one record per CDR3 protein. This table holds 6,000 to 8,500 distinct CDR3 sequences, 25% to 35% found once. Treatment reported: roughly 10-day PBMC culture with coronavirus spike peptide pools or control peptides (ViraFEST assay). Unexposed donor CD4+ T cells predated the COVID-19 pandemic, collected 2011-2018. A note on this clonotype: Its antigen is unknown.

What was sequenced was CD4+ T cells from blood, cultured in vitro. The sequence came from a human donor in good health.

Here the CDR3 reads CASSDYGEAFF. The DNA for the CDR3 is TGTGCCAGCAGTGATTATGGTGAAGCTTTCTTT. The chain links TRBV25-1 to TRBJ1-1, with D uncertain. The germline V gene encodes CDR1 MGHDK and CDR2 SYGVNS. The germline V and J ends were trimmed by 3 bases and 7 bases, with 6 bases remaining between them. The CDR3 has 11 amino acids.